Listed below are T cell receptor beta chains from one sample, sequenced in a study of cytomegalovirus exposure and HLA in healthy donors. Here immunoSEQ multiplex PCR was the method, and the copy in TCRdb shows in-frame clones only, minus some. The sample lists 85,000 to 100,000 clones, approximately 86% occurring once. The sample was PBMCs. Every receptor here comes from a young man in good health and CMV-seropositive. CDR3s include the opening cysteine and the closing phenylalanine or tryptophan. Each record gives: clone size, J gene, V gene, D gene, CDR3 DNA, CDR3 protein. D genes are given only for firm matches. Rows may omit the clone size; those that give it use once, few, many or a size class.

. TRBJ2-7 TRBV7-9 . TGTGCCAGCAGCCCCGGGGGACTCGAGCAGTACTTC CASSPGGLEQYF
. TRBJ2-1 TRBV5-1 TRBD2 TGCGCCAGCAGCTTGAGTCTGACTAGCGGGAGTCGAAACTACAATGAGCAGTTCTTC CASSLSLTSGSRNYNEQFF
. TRBJ2-1 TRBV7-2 TRBD1 TGTGCCAGCAGCTTACAGGGGGCTTTCTACAATGAGCAGTTCTTC CASSLQGAFYNEQFF
once TRBJ1-2 TRBV6-1 TRBD1 TGTGCCAGCAGTGAAGATAGGGACAGGGATTTCTATGGCTACACCTTC CASSEDRDRDFYGYTF
once TRBJ2-5 TRBV6-5 TRBD1 TGTGCCAGCAGTTACACAGGGGGGTCGGGGCAAGAGACCCAGTACTTC CASSYTGGSGQETQYF
. TRBJ2-1 TRBV4-1 TRBD2 TGCGCCAGCAGCCAACCGGGACTAGCGGGCCGTTACAATGAGCAGTTCTTC CASSQPGLAGRYNEQFF
. TRBJ2-7 TRBV27 TRBD1 TGTGCCAGCAGCCCAAGGACAGGGTTAAGAAGCGAGCAGTACTTC CASSPRTGLRSEQYF
. TRBJ2-1 TRBV28 TRBD1 TGTGCCAGCAGTGCAGCCGAATACAGGGGCGGGGAGCAGTTCTTC CASSAAEYRGGEQFF
. TRBJ1-1 TRBV4-1 . TGCGCCAGCAGCCATTCGACGGGCGGGGCGGAAGCTTTCTTT CASSHSTGGAEAFF
. TRBJ1-1 TRBV28 . TGTGCCAGCAGTTTGGGGGGACTCATCGGCGTGAACACTGAAGCTTTCTTT CASSLGGLIGVNTEAFF
. TRBJ2-3 TRBV5-1 TRBD2 TGCGCCAGCAGCTTGGTCGAGCGGGAGCCGCCAGATACGCAGTATTTT CASSLVEREPPDTQYF
. TRBJ1-2 TRBV4-1 TRBD1 TGCGCCAGCAGCCAAGGACAGGGTTACGGCTACACCTTC CASSQGQGYGYTF
. TRBJ1-2 TRBV5-1 . TGCGCCAGCAGCTTATCGGGGGGATTATATGGCTACACCTTC CASSLSGGLYGYTF
. TRBJ2-5 TRBV6-5 . . CASSFRARGSEQYF
. TRBJ2-3 TRBV27 TRBD1 TGTGCCAGCGCCCCCGAAGGGGGCTCGAGCACAGATACGCAGTATTTT CASAPEGGSSTDTQYF
. TRBJ2-7 TRBV19 TRBD2 TGTGCCAGTAGTATATCGGGGACTACGACTCGGGAGCAGTACTTC CASSISGTTTREQYF
. TRBJ2-3 TRBV7-8 TRBD1 TGTGCCAGCAGCCGACAGGGAGCTGGCACAGATACGCAGTATTTT CASSRQGAGTDTQYF
. TRBJ1-2 TRBV27 . TGTGCCAGCAGTTTGGGGGGGAACTATGGCTACACCTTC CASSLGGNYGYTF
. TRBJ1-2 TRBV28 TRBD1 TGTGCCAGCAGTCCCCTAGGGACAGGGAACCCTAACTATGGCTACACCTTC CASSPLGTGNPNYGYTF
. TRBJ2-2 TRBV5-1 TRBD1 TGCGCCAGCAGCTTGGAACCTCGGACAGGGGAGGCCGGGGAGCTGTTTTTT CASSLEPRTGEAGELFF
. TRBJ1-1 TRBV10-2 TRBD1 TGCGCCGTTGACAGGGGGCGGAACACTGAAGCTTTCTTT CAVDRGRNTEAFF
. TRBJ2-2 TRBV9 . TGTGCCAGCAGCCCAGTCAAGAACACCGGGGAGCTGTTTTTT CASSPVKNTGELFF
. TRBJ2-7 TRBV5-8 . TGTGCCAGCAGCCTGGGGACTTACATCAGCTCCTACGAGCAGTACTTC CASSLGTYISSYEQYF
. TRBJ1-6 TRBV5-1 TRBD1 TGCGCCAGCAGCTTGACGGGACAGGGGGAATCCTCGGCCCACTTT CASSLTGQGESSAHF
. TRBJ2-1 TRBV27 . TGTGCCAGCAGTCTCGACTACTACAATGAGCAGTTCTTC CASSLDYYNEQFF
. TRBJ2-5 TRBV2 TRBD2 TGTGCCAGCAGCTCAGGACTAGCGGGAGTGGGGCAAGAGACCCAGTACTTC CASSSGLAGVGQETQYF
. TRBJ1-1 TRBV11-2 TRBD1 TGTGCCAGCAGCTTAGCGGGGACAGTTAGAAGGACTGAAGCTTTCTTT CASSLAGTVRRTEAFF